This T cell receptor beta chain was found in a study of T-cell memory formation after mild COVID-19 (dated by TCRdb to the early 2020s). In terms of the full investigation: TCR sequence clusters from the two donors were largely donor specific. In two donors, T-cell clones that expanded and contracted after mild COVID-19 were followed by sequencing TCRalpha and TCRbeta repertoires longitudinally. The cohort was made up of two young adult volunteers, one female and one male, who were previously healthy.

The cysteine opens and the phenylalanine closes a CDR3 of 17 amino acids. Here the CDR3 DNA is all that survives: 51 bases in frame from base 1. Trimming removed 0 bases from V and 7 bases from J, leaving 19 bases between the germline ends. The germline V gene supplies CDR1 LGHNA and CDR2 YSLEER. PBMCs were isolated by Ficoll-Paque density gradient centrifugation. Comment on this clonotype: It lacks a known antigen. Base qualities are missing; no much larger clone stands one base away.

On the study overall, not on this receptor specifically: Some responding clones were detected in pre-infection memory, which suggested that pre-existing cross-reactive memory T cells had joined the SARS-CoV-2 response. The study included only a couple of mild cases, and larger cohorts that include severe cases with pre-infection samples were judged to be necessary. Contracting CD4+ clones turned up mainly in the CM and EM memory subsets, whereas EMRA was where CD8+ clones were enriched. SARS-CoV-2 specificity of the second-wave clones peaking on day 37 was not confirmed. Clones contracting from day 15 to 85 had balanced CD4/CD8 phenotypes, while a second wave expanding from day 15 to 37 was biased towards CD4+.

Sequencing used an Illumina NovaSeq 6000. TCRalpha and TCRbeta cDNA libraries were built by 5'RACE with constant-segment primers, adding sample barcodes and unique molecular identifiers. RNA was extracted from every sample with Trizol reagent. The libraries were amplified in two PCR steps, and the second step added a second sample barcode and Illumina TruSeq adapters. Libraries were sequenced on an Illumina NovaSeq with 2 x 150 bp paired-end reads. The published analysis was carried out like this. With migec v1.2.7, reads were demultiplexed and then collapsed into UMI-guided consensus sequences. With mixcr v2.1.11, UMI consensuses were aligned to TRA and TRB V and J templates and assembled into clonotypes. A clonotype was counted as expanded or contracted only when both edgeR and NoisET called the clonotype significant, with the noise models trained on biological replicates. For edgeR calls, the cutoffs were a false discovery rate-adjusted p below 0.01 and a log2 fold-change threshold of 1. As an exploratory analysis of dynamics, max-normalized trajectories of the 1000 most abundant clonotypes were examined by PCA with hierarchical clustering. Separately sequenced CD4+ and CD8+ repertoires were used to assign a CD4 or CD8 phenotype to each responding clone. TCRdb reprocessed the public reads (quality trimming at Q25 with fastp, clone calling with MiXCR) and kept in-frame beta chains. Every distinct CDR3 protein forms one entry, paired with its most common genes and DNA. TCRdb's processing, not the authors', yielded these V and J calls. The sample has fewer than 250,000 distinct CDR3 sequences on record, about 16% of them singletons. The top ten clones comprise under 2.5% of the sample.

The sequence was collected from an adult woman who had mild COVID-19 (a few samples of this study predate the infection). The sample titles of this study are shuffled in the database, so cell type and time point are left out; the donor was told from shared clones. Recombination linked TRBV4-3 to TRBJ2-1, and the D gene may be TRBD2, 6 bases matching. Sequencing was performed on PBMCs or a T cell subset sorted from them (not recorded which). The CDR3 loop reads CASSQDQPWRAGNEQFF. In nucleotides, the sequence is TGCGCCAGCAGCCAAGACCAACCTTGGAGGGCCGGAAATGAGCAGTTCTTC.